This T cell receptor beta chain was sequenced during a study of shared clonotypes between healthy human individuals. Whole-study results and caveats: The study generally estimated greater richness for naive than memory subsets.

Points on this clone: No antigen is known for it.

Measured with immunoSEQ multiplex PCR; TCRdb has only the in-frame clones, and not every one. The sample gives some 1.5 million clones, roughly 96% of which show up once; over 1% is in the top ten. Trimming at V came to 0 bases and at J to 9 bases, leaving 3 bases not matched to a gene. This CDR3 is built from 13 residues. Germline CDR1 SGHTA, CDR2 FQGTGA. This chain connects TRBV7-3 to TRBJ1-1, with TRBD1 matching 8 bases. The specimen was naive CD4+ T cells sorted from blood. As for subset: CD45RA+ positively selected. The TCR comes from a young man in good health. CDR3: CASSLTGQDKAFF. CDR3 coding DNA: TGTGCCAGCAGCTTAACGGGACAGGATAAAGCTTTCTTT.